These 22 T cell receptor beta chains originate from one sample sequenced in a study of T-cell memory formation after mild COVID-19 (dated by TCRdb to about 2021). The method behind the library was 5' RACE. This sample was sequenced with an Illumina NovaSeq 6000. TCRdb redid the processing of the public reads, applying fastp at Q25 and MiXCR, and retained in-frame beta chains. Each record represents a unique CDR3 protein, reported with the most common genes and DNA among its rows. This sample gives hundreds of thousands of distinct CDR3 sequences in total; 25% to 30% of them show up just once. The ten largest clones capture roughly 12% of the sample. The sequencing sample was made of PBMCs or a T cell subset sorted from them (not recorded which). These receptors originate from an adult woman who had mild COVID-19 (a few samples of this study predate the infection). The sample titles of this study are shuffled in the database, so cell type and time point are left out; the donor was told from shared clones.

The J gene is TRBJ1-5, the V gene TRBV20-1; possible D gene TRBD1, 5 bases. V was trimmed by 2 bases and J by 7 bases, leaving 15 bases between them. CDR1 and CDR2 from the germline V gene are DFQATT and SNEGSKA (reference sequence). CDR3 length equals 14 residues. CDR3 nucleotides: TGCAGTGCTAGAAGTCGGGGACCGAGGCAGCCCCAGCATTTT. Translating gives CSARSRGPRQPQHF.

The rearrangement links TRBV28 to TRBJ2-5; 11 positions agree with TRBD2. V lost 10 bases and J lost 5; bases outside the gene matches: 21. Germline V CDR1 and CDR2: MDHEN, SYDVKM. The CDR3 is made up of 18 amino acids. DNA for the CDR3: TGTGCCACCATTAGCGGGAGGGCCTGGAGCTCAAGGTCGGAGACCCAGTACTTC. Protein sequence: CATISGRAWSSRSETQYF.

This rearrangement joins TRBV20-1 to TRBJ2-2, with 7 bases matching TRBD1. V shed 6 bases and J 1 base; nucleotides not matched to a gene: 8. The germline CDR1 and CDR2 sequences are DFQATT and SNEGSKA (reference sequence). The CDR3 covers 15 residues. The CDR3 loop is CSALYGTVNTGELFF. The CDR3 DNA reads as TGCAGTGCCCTATACGGGACAGTGAACACCGGGGAGCTGTTTTTT.

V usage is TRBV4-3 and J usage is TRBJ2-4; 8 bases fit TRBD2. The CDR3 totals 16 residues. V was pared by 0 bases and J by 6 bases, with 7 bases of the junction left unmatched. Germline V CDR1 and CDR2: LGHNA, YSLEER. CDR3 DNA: TGCGCCAGCAGCCAAGATTTAGCGGGAAGGGGAAACATTCAGTACTTC. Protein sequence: CASSQDLAGRGNIQYF.

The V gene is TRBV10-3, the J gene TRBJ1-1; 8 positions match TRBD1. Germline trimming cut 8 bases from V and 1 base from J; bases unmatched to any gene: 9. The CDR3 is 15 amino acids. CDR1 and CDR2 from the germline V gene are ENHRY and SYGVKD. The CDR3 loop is CAIPPGQGPNTEAFF. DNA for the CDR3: TGTGCCATCCCTCCCGGACAGGGACCGAACACTGAAGCTTTCTTT.

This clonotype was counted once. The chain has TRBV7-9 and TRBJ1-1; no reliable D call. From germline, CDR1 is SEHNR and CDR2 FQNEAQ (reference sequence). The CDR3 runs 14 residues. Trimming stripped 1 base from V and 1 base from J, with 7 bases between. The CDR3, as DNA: TGTGCCAGCAGCTTAGGAATTTCGAACACTGAAGCTTTCTTT. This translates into CASSLGISNTEAFF.

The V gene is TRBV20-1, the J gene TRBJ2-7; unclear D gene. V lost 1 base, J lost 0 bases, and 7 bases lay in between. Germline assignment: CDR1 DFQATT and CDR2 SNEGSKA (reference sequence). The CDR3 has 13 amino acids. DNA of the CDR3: TGCAGTGCTAGAGGGACCGCCTCCTACGAGCAGTACTTC. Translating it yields CSARGTASYEQYF.

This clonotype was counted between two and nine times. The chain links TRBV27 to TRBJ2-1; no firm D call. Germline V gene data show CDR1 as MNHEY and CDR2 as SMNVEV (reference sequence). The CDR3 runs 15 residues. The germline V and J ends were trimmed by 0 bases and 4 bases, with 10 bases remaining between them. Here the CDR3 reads CASSLSATLYNEQFF. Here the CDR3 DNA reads TGTGCCAGCAGTTTATCGGCTACCCTATACAATGAGCAGTTCTTC.

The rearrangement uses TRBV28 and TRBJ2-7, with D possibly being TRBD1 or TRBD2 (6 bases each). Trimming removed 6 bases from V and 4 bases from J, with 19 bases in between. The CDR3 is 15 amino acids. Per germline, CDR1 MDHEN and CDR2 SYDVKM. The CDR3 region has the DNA TGTGCCAGCAGCCTCACGGTGGGGGGCGAATACGAGCAGTACTTC. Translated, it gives CASSLTVGGEYEQYF.

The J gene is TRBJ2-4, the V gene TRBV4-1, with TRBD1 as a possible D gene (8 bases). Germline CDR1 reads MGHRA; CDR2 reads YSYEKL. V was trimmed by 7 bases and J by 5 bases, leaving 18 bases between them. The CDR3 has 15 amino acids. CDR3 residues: CASTPQGAGENIQYF. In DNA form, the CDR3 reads TGCGCCAGCACCCCTCAGGGGGCGGGAGAAAACATTCAGTACTTC.

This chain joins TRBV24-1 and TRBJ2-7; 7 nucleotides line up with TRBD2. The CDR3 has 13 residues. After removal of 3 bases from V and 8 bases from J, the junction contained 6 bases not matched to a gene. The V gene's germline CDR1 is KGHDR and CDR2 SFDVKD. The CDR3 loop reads CATSDLGLGQQYF. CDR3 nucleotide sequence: TGTGCCACCAGTGATCTTGGACTAGGCCAGCAGTACTTC.

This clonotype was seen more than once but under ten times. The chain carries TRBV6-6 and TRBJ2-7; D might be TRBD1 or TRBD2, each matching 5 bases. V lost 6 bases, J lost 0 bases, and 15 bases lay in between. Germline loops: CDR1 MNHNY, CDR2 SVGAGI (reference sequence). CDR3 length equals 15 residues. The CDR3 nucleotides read TGTGCCAGCAGGCCAACGGGACGAAGCTCCTACGAGCAGTACTTC. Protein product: CASRPTGRSSYEQYF.

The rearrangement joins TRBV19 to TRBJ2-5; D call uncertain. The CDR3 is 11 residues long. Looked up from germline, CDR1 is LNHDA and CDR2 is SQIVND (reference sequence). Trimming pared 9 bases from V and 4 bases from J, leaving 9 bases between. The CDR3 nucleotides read TGTGCCAGCATCTGGGGAGAGACCCAGTACTTC. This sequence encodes CASIWGETQYF.

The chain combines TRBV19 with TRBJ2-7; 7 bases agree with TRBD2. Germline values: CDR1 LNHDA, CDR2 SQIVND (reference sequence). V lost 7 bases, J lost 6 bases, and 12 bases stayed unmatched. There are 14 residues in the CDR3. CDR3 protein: CASKRLAALSEQYF. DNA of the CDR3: TGTGCCAGTAAAAGGCTAGCGGCTCTCTCCGAGCAGTACTTC.

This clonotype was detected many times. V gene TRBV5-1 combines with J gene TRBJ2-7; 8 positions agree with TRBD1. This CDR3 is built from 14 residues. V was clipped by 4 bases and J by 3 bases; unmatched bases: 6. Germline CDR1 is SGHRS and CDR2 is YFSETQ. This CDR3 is CASSIGTGLYEQYF. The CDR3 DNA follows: TGCGCCAGCAGCATCGGGACAGGCCTCTACGAGCAGTACTTC.

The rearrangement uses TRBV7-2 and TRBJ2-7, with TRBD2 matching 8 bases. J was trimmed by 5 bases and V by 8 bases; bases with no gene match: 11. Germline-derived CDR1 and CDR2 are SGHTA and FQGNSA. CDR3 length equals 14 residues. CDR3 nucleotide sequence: TGTGCCAGCCCGTCGGGGGGGAATCTGGACGAGCAGTACTTC. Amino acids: CASPSGGNLDEQYF.

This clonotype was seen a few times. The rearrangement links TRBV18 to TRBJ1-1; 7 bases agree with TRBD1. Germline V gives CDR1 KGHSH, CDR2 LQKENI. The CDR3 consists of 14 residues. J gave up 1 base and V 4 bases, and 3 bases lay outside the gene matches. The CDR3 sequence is CASSQRTGNTEAFF. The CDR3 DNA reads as TGTGCCAGCTCACAACGGACAGGGAACACTGAAGCTTTCTTT. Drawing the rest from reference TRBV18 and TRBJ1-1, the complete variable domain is NAGVMQNPRHLVRRRGQEARLRCSPMKGHSHVYWYRQLPEEGLKFMVYLQKENIIDESGMPKERFSAEFPKEGPSILRIQQVVRGDSAAYFCASSQRTGNTEAFFGQGTRLTVV.

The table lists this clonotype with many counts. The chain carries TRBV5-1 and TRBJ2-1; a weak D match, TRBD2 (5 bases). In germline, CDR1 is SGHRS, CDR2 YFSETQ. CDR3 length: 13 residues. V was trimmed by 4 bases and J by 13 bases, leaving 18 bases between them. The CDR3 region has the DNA TGCGCCAGCAGCGTGACCCTTTTGGGAGAACAGTTCTTC. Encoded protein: CASSVTLLGEQFF.

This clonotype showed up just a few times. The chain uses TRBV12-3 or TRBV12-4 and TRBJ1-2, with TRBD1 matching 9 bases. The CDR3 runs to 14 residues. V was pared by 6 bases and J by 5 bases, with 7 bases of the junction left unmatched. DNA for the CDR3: TGTGCCAGCAGCCTGGGGACAGGGAAGTATGGCTACACCTTC. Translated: CASSLGTGKYGYTF.

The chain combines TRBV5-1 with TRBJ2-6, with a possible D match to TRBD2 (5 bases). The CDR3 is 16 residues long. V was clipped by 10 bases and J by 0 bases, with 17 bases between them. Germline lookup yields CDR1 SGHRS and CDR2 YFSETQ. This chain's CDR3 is CAGSEQPDSGANVLTF. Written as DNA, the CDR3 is TGCGCCGGGAGTGAGCAGCCCGACTCTGGGGCCAACGTCCTGACTTTC.

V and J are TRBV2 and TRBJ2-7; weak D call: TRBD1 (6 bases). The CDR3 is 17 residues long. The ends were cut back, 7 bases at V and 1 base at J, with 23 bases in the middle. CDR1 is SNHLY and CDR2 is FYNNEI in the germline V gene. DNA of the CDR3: TGTGCCAGCAAACCTATTTCCGGGACACTTGGTTCCTACGAGCAGTACTTC. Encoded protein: CASKPISGTLGSYEQYF.

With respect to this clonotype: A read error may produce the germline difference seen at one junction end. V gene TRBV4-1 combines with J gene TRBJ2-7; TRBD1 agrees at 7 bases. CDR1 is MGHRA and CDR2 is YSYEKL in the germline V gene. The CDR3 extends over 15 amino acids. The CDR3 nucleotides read TGCGACAGCAGCCAGTATCCGGGACAGAGCTACGAGCAGTACTTC. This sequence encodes CDSSQYPGQSYEQYF.